A selection of T cell receptor beta chains follows, all from one sample in a study of blood T cell repertoires in COVID-19. This table comes from immunoSEQ multiplex PCR, and its TCRdb copy is limited to in-frame clones, with some not included. The sample yields roughly 38,000 clones, about 85% seen once. Sequencing input: peripheral blood. The receptor set was obtained from a man in his fifties or sixties with active COVID-19. Both conserved end residues are trimmed from each CDR3.

v_call: TRBV11-2; j_call: TRBJ1-1; cdr3_aa: ASSRGQGSTEAF
v_call: TRBV19; j_call: TRBJ2-2; cdr3_aa: ASSARHTGSGELF
v_call: TRBV6-6; j_call: TRBJ1-5; cdr3_aa: ASSYYAVVSNQPQH
v_call: TRBV27; j_call: TRBJ1-5; cdr3_aa: ASGRGGNQPQH
v_call: TRBV27; j_call: TRBJ2-7; cdr3_aa: ATRWPGQGIKEQY
v_call: TRBV19; j_call: TRBJ1-4; cdr3_aa: ASSRAKTNEKLF
v_call: TRBV11-2; j_call: TRBJ2-5; cdr3_aa: ASSPFPHHEETQY
v_call: TRBV6-5; j_call: TRBJ2-2; cdr3_aa: ACRTSANTGELF
v_call: TRBV19; j_call: TRBJ1-1; cdr3_aa: ASTENTEAF
v_call: TRBV18; j_call: TRBJ1-4; cdr3_aa: ASSPPHFEKLF
v_call: TRBV4-2; j_call: TRBJ1-5; cdr3_aa: ASSQELGPVGQPQH
v_call: TRBV5-8; j_call: TRBJ2-5; cdr3_aa: ASSLLLAGTGETQY
v_call: TRBV24-1; j_call: TRBJ1-1; cdr3_aa: ATTGAGVEAF
v_call: TRBV7-6; j_call: TRBJ2-2; cdr3_aa: ASSYGTSGGTGELF
v_call: TRBV19; j_call: TRBJ2-4; cdr3_aa: ASSRIEGTKNIQY
v_call: TRBV6-5; j_call: TRBJ2-4; cdr3_aa: ASSPGGGRGNIQY
v_call: TRBV20-1; j_call: TRBJ2-3; cdr3_aa: SALFNTQY
v_call: TRBV15; j_call: TRBJ2-3; cdr3_aa: ATSRDPGDTQY
v_call: TRBV18; j_call: TRBJ2-7; cdr3_aa: ASSPPMGLARY
v_call: TRBV4-2; j_call: TRBJ2-7; cdr3_aa: ASSQEERGGFGEQY
v_call: TRBV6-4; j_call: TRBJ2-7; cdr3_aa: ASSDSVAGESYEQY
v_call: TRBV13; j_call: TRBJ1-2; cdr3_aa: ASSLNQDWGYT
v_call: TRBV7-2; j_call: TRBJ2-3; cdr3_aa: ASSPQRGTDTQY
v_call: TRBV10-2; j_call: TRBJ1-3; cdr3_aa: ASTRSSGNTIY
v_call: TRBV10-2; j_call: TRBJ2-2; cdr3_aa: ATELAGDSGELF
v_call: TRBV4-1; j_call: TRBJ2-7; cdr3_aa: ASSQQGSGAYEQY
v_call: TRBV7-6; j_call: TRBJ1-1; cdr3_aa: ASSPSTGANTEAF
v_call: TRBV5-1; j_call: TRBJ1-1; cdr3_aa: ASSRPQSGTEAF
v_call: TRBV4-2; j_call: TRBJ2-5; cdr3_aa: ASSQGYSSGETQY
v_call: TRBV18; j_call: TRBJ1-2; cdr3_aa: ASSRATPGQGNYGYT
v_call: TRBV5-1; j_call: TRBJ2-5; cdr3_aa: ASSLGTVERETQY
v_call: TRBV5-5; j_call: TRBJ2-1; cdr3_aa: ASSSRWTSGGNEQF
v_call: TRBV7-6; j_call: TRBJ2-1; cdr3_aa: ASSLVGNEQF
v_call: TRBV6-5; j_call: TRBJ2-1; cdr3_aa: ASSYSTGSYNEQF
v_call: TRBV10-1; j_call: TRBJ2-3; cdr3_aa: ASSVRGHGTDTQY
v_call: TRBV29-1; j_call: TRBJ2-6; cdr3_aa: SVVGQGADSGANVLT
v_call: TRBV24-1; j_call: TRBJ2-3; cdr3_aa: ATGHPLSTGAQY
v_call: TRBV5-1; j_call: TRBJ1-1; cdr3_aa: ASSLPGQGVRSTEAF
v_call: TRBV2; j_call: TRBJ2-1; cdr3_aa: ASMEGGNEQF
v_call: TRBV10-3; j_call: TRBJ1-2; cdr3_aa: AIRERGGLLGYT
v_call: TRBV28; j_call: TRBJ2-5; cdr3_aa: ASSLFLGASGALQETQY
v_call: TRBV4-1; j_call: TRBJ2-6; cdr3_aa: ASSRQGAGANVLT
v_call: TRBV15; j_call: TRBJ1-4; cdr3_aa: ATSSPEEGEYEKLF
v_call: TRBV6-5; j_call: TRBJ2-4; cdr3_aa: ASRTGQGRNIQY
v_call: TRBV6-6; j_call: TRBJ2-4; cdr3_aa: ASSQRGLAGGYQNIQY
v_call: TRBV29-1; j_call: TRBJ1-2; cdr3_aa: SVPDGGVGYT
v_call: TRBV14; j_call: TRBJ2-7; cdr3_aa: ASRKTESSYEQY
v_call: TRBV9; j_call: TRBJ1-6; cdr3_aa: ASSAKENSPLH
v_call: TRBV6-4; j_call: TRBJ2-3; cdr3_aa: ASSDSGAATDTQY
v_call: TRBV10-3; j_call: TRBJ2-1; cdr3_aa: AISESRGSGPYNEQF
v_call: TRBV13; j_call: TRBJ2-1; cdr3_aa: ASSSNGGSLPSSYNEQF
v_call: TRBV5-4; j_call: TRBJ2-5; cdr3_aa: ASSLEAGGEETQY
v_call: TRBV27; j_call: TRBJ1-1; cdr3_aa: ASSFGRALNTEAF
v_call: TRBV10-3; j_call: TRBJ1-2; cdr3_aa: AIWTTNYGYT
v_call: TRBV6-6; j_call: TRBJ1-1; cdr3_aa: ASSSQGPDTEAF
v_call: TRBV7-9; j_call: TRBJ1-3; cdr3_aa: ASSLGGQVVDTIY
v_call: TRBV19; j_call: TRBJ2-1; cdr3_aa: ASSIGPGGKF
v_call: TRBV4-3; j_call: TRBJ2-3; cdr3_aa: ASSQVWLDPADTQY
v_call: TRBV11-2; j_call: TRBJ2-3; cdr3_aa: ASSQTGVTDTQY